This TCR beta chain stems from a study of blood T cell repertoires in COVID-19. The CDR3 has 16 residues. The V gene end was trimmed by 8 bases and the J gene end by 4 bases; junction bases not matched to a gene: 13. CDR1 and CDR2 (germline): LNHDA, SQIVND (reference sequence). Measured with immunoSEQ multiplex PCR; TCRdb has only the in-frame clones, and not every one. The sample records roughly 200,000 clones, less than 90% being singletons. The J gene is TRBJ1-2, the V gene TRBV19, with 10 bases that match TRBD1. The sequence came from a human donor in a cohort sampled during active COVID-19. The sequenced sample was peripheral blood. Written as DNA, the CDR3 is TGTGCCAGTCTCGACAGGGACAGGGGAGCATCCTATGGCTACACCTTC. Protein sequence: CASLDRDRGASYGYTF. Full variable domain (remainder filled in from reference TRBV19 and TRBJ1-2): DGGITQSPKYLFRKEGQNVTLSCEQNLNHDAMYWYRQDPGQGLRLIYYSQIVNDFQKGDIAEGYSVSREKKESFPLTVTSAQKNPTAFYLCASLDRDRGASYGYTFGSGTRLTVV.